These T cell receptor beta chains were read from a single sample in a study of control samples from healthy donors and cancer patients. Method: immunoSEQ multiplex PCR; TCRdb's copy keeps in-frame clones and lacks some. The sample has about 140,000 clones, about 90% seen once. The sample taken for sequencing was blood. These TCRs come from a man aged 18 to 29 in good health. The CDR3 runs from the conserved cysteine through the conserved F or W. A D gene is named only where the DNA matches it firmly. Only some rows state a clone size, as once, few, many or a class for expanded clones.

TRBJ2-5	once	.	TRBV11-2	TGTGCCAGCAGCAGATGGACAGAAGAGACCCAGTACTTC	CASSRWTEETQYF
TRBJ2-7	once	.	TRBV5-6	TGTGCCAGCAGCTTGACAGATCCCTACGAGCAGTACTTC	CASSLTDPYEQYF
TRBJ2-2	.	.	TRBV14	TGTGCCAGCAGCTCAACGACTCCCGGGGAGCTGTTTTTT	CASSSTTPGELFF
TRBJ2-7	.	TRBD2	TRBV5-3	TGTGCCAGAAGCTCTAATGTTGAGGGAGTAGCGGGGGGGCCTAAAGGGCAGTACTTC	CARSSNVEGVAGGPKGQYF
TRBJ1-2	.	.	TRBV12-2	TGTGCAAGTCGCTCCGGACGTGGGCTTCATGGCTACACCTTC	CASRSGRGLHGYTF
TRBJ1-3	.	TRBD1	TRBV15	TGTGCCACCAGCAGAGGCCTCAGGGGGAATGGGAACACCATATATTTT	CATSRGLRGNGNTIYF
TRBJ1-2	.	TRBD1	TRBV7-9	TGTGCCAGCACCCATACAGGGGACTATGGCTACACCTTC	CASTHTGDYGYTF
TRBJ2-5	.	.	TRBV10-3	TGTGCCATCAGTGAGGGCCGAGGGGGTGAGACCCAGTACTTC	CAISEGRGGETQYF
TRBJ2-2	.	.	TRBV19	TGTGCCAGTAGTATCGGTACCGGGGAGCTGTTTTTT	CASSIGTGELFF
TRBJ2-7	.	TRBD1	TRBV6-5	TGTGCCAGCATTACGGACAGGGGGCTGGGTGAGCAGTACTTC	CASITDRGLGEQYF
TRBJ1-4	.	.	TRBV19	TGTGCCAGTAGTGAATATGAAAAACTGTTTTTT	CASSEYEKLFF
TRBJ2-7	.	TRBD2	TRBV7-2	TGTGCCAGCAGCCCCGGGGACTACCACTACGAGCAGTACTTC	CASSPGDYHYEQYF
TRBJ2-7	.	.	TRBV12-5	TGTGCTAGTGGTTTGGTAACAGGTGGACACTGGTCCTACGAGCAGTACTTC	CASGLVTGGHWSYEQYF
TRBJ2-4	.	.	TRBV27	TGTGCCAGCAGTTTTGAGGCGGGGGGACAGGGCCGAGCCAAAAACATTCAGTACTTC	CASSFEAGGQGRAKNIQYF
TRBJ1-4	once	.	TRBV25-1	TGTGCCAGCAGTAATGGGGTCCCAGACAGCGGACTGTTTCGGGGACTGTTTTTT	CASSNGVPDSGLFRGLFF
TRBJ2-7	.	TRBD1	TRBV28	TGTGCCAGCAGCCTAGGGACAGTCGAGCAGTACTTC	CASSLGTVEQYF
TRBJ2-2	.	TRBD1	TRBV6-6	TGTGCCAGTGGGACAGGGAATACCGGGGAGCTGTTTTTT	CASGTGNTGELFF
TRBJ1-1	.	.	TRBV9	TGTGCCAGCAGCGTAGACAACCTGAACACTGAAGCTTTCTTT	CASSVDNLNTEAFF
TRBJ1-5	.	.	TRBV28	TGTGCCGCGGGGGGTAGCAATCAGCCCCAGCATTTT	CAAGGSNQPQHF
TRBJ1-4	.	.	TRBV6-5	TGTGCCAGCAAGGAGGGTGCATCGGAAAAACTGTTTTTT	CASKEGASEKLFF
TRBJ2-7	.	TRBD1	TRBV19	TGTGCCAGTAGTGCCCTGGACAGGAGGAACGAGCAGTACTTC	CASSALDRRNEQYF
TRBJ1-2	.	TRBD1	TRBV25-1	TGTGCCAGCAGTGAGGGCGGGACAGGGGGCGCGGGTGGCTACACCTTC	CASSEGGTGGAGGYTF
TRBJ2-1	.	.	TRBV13	TGTGCCAGCAGCGCGAACAATGAGCAGTTCTTC	CASSANNEQFF
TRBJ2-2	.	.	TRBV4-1	TGCGCCAGCAGCCAAGTTCCGGCTAGCTCGAACACCGGGGAGCTGTTTTTT	CASSQVPASSNTGELFF
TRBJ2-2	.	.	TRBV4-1	TGCGCCAGCAGCCAAGATTTAGTCCGCCTGCCACCGAACACCGGGGAGCTGTTTTTT	CASSQDLVRLPPNTGELFF
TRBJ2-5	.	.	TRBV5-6	TGTGCCAGCAGCTTGGTTTCCGGGGAAGAGACCCAGTACTTC	CASSLVSGEETQYF
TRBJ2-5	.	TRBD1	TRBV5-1	TGCGCCAGCAGCGGTACAGGGGGAGAGACCCAGTACTTC	CASSGTGGETQYF
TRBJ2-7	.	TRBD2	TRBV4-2	TGTGCCAGCAGCCAAGATTGGCGGGGGTCCTCCTACGAGCAGTACTTC	CASSQDWRGSSYEQYF
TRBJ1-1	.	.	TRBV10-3	TGTGCCATCAGTGAGTCTTATAAAGGGCTGAACACTGAAGCTTTCTTT	CAISESYKGLNTEAFF
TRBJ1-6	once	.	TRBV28	TGTGCGGCGGTTAGGGGGGGCTCCTATAATTCACCCCTCCACTTT	CAAVRGGSYNSPLHF
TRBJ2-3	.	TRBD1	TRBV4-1	TGCGCCAGCAGCCAGGCCGGGGGGACAGGGGTGGATACGCAGTATTTT	CASSQAGGTGVDTQYF
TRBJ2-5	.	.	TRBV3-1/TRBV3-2	TGTGCCAGCAGCCAAGATATCCTGTACCAAGAGACCCAGTACTTC	CASSQDILYQETQYF
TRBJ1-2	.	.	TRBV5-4	TGTGCCAGCAGCTTGATCGGAGGGGAGGGCTACACCTTC	CASSLIGGEGYTF
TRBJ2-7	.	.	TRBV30	TGTGCCTGGAGGGGTTTAGGGGTGGTTAGATCCGAGCAGTACTTC	CAWRGLGVVRSEQYF
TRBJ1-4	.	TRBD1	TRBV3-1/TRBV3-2	TGTGCCAGCAGCCAAGCAGGGGGCCGGAGTGAAAAACTGTTTTTT	CASSQAGGRSEKLFF
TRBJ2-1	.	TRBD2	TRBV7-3	TGTGCCAGCAGCTTTTCACTAGCGGGGGGGAAGGATGAGCAGTTCTTC	CASSFSLAGGKDEQFF